A selection of T cell receptor beta chains follows, all from one sample in a study of shared clonotypes between healthy human individuals. Data came from immunoSEQ multiplex PCR; TCRdb stores just in-frame clones and leaves some out. The sample yields 2 million to 2.5 million clones, over 85% seen once. The sequencing sample was made of naive CD8+ T cells sorted from blood. The receptors stem from a man between 18 and 29 years old in good health. CDR3s include the opening cysteine and the closing phenylalanine or tryptophan. D genes are given only for firm matches.

j_gene	d_gene	v_gene	CDR3aa	CDR3nt
TRBJ2-1	NA	TRBV19	CASSIYEGSYEQFF	TGTGCCAGTAGTATTTATGAGGGGTCCTATGAGCAGTTCTTC
TRBJ2-7	NA	TRBV6-5	CASSPGILGYEQYF	TGTGCCAGCAGCCCTGGGATCCTGGGCTACGAGCAGTACTTC
TRBJ1-3	NA	TRBV4-2	CASSQEADPGNTIYF	TGTGCCAGCAGCCAAGAGGCGGATCCTGGAAACACCATATATTTT
TRBJ2-2	NA	TRBV28	CASSFTNTGELFF	TGTGCCAGCAGCTTTACTAACACCGGGGAGCTGTTTTTT
TRBJ2-7	NA	TRBV11-2	CASSLLSYEQYF	TGTGCCAGCAGCCTCCTCTCCTACGAGCAGTACTTC
TRBJ2-5	NA	TRBV27	CASSLTVSLTETQYF	TGTGCCAGCAGTTTAACAGTATCACTGACAGAGACCCAGTACTTC
TRBJ2-7	TRBD1	TRBV4-3	CASSQDRTGGEEQYF	TGCGCCAGCAGCCAAGACAGGACAGGGGGTGAGGAGCAGTACTTC
TRBJ1-3	NA	TRBV7-9	CASSPDRLPGNTIYF	TGTGCCAGCAGCCCGGACCGACTCCCTGGAAACACCATATATTTT
TRBJ2-1	TRBD2	TRBV28	CASSWTSGGHEQFF	TGTGCCAGCAGTTGGACTAGCGGGGGCCATGAGCAGTTCTTC
TRBJ2-5	NA	TRBV2	CASSDSPYPGLQETQYF	TGTGCCAGCAGTGATTCGCCCTACCCGGGGCTTCAAGAGACCCAGTACTTC
TRBJ2-1	TRBD1	TRBV5-8	CASSLGQGAGDEQFF	TGTGCCAGCAGCTTGGGACAGGGGGCCGGGGATGAGCAGTTCTTC
TRBJ2-7	TRBD1	TRBV4-1	CASSPQGASYEQYF	TGCGCCAGCAGCCCACAGGGGGCAAGCTACGAGCAGTACTTC
TRBJ2-7	NA	TRBV5-6	CASSLPTYEQYF	TGTGCCAGCAGCTTGCCAACCTACGAGCAGTACTTC
TRBJ1-4	NA	TRBV7-9	CASSHRETNEKLFF	TGTGCCAGCAGCCACAGGGAAACTAATGAAAAACTGTTTTTT
TRBJ1-2	NA	TRBV28	CASRHPTGNYGYTF	TGTGCCAGCCGACATCCAACAGGGAACTATGGCTACACCTTC
TRBJ2-7	TRBD1	TRBV6-5	CASSVDREGFYEQYF	TGTGCCAGCAGCGTGGACAGGGAAGGGTTTTACGAGCAGTACTTC
TRBJ2-7	NA	TRBV5-1	CASNGGAYQQYF	TGCGCCAGCAATGGGGGCGCCTACCAGCAGTACTTC
TRBJ2-1	NA	TRBV11-2	CASSLAPRGLSYNEQFF	TGTGCCAGCAGCTTAGCCCCGAGGGGTCTATCCTACAATGAGCAGTTCTTC
TRBJ2-7	TRBD2	TRBV7-2	CASSSRTSGTAYEQYF	TGTGCCAGCAGCTCCCGGACTAGCGGGACAGCCTACGAGCAGTACTTC
TRBJ2-5	NA	TRBV7-9	CASSLPSGQETQYF	TGTGCCAGCAGCTTGCCATCGGGGCAAGAGACCCAGTACTTC
TRBJ2-1	TRBD2	TRBV10-3	CAISEELAVNEQFF	TGTGCCATCAGTGAGGAGCTAGCGGTTAATGAGCAGTTCTTC
TRBJ1-2	NA	TRBV5-6	CASSLGVGYTF	TGTGCCAGCAGCTTGGGGGTTGGCTACACCTTC
TRBJ2-7	NA	TRBV27	CASSWTPTYEQYF	TGTGCCAGCAGTTGGACGCCGACCTACGAGCAGTACTTC
TRBJ1-1	TRBD1	TRBV29-1	CSVNPGQGTLF	TGCAGCGTTAACCCGGGACAGGGGACGCTCTTT
TRBJ2-1	NA	TRBV6-1	CASSDQGYNEQFF	TGTGCCAGCAGTGATCAGGGCTACAATGAGCAGTTCTTC
TRBJ1-6	NA	TRBV6-6	CASTPGSPLHF	TGTGCCAGCACCCCAGGTTCACCCCTCCACTTT
TRBJ2-7	TRBD2	TRBV6-5	CASKGLAGERRYF	TGTGCCAGCAAAGGACTAGCGGGGGAACGGCGGTACTTC
TRBJ2-5	NA	TRBV4-1	CASSLGLQETQYF	TGCGCCAGCAGCCTGGGGCTCCAAGAGACCCAGTACTTC
TRBJ2-7	TRBD1	TRBV19	CASSLTGATYEQYF	TGTGCCAGTAGTTTGACAGGGGCCACCTACGAGCAGTACTTC
TRBJ1-1	NA	TRBV9	CASSVEAQNTEAFF	TGTGCCAGCAGCGTAGAGGCTCAGAACACTGAAGCTTTCTTT
TRBJ2-3	TRBD1	TRBV30	CAWEDRGLTDTQYF	TGTGCCTGGGAGGACAGGGGACTTACAGATACGCAGTATTTT
TRBJ1-1	NA	TRBV7-9	CASSLTGAHEAFF	TGTGCCAGCAGCTTGACAGGCGCACATGAAGCTTTCTTT
TRBJ1-5	NA	TRBV6-5	CASSAHEGNQPQHF	TGTGCCAGCAGCGCCCACGAGGGAAATCAGCCCCAGCATTTT
TRBJ2-1	TRBD1	TRBV30	CAWSVGRGLEQFF	TGTGCCTGGAGTGTAGGCAGGGGGCTTGAGCAGTTCTTC
TRBJ1-5	TRBD1	TRBV5-6	CASSPGQSNQPQHF	TGTGCCAGCAGCCCGGGACAGAGCAATCAGCCCCAGCATTTT
TRBJ1-1	NA	TRBV27	CASSLNADTEAFF	TGTGCCAGCAGTTTAAACGCGGACACTGAAGCTTTCTTT
TRBJ2-3	TRBD2	TRBV6-5	CASSYVAGEDTQYF	TGTGCCAGCAGTTACGTTGCGGGGGAAGATACGCAGTATTTT
TRBJ1-2	NA	TRBV6-5	CASSLDSYGYTF	TGTGCCAGCAGTTTGGACAGCTATGGCTACACCTTC